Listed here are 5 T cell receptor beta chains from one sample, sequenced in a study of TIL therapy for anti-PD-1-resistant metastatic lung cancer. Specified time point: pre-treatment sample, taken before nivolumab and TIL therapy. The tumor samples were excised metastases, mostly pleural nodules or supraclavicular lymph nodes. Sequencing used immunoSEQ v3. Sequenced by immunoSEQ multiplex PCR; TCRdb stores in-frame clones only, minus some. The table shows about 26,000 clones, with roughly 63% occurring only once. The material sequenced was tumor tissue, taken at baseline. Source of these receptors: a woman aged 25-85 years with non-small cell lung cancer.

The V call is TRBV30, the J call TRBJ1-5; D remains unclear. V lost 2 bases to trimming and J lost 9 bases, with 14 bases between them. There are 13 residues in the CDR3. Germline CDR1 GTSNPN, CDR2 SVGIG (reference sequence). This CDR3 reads CAWSQNRVPPQHF. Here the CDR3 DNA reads TGTGCCTGGAGTCAAAACCGGGTCCCGCCCCAGCATTTT.

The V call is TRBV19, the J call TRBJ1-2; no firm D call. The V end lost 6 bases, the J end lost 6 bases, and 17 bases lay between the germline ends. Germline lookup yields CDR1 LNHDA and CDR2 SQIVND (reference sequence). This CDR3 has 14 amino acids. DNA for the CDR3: TGTGCCAGTAGCTCGACACCTTACTTGGATGGCTACACCTTC. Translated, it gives CASSSTPYLDGYTF.

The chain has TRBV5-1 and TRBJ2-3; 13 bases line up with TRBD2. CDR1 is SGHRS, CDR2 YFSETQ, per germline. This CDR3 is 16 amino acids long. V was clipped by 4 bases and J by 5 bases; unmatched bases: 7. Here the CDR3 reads CASSAGLAGDIDTQYF. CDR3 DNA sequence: TGCGCCAGCAGCGCCGGACTAGCGGGAGATATAGATACGCAGTATTTT.

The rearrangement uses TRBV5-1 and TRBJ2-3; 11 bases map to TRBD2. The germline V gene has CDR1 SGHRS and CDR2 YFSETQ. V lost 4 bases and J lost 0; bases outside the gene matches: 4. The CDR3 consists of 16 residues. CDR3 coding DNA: TGCGCCAGCAGCCCGAGGACTAGCGGGAGCACAGATACGCAGTATTTT. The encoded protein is CASSPRTSGSTDTQYF.

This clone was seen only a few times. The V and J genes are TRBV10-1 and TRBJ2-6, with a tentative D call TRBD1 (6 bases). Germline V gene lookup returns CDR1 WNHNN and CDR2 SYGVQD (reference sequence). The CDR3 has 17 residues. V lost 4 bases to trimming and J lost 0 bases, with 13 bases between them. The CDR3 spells CASSAREGGSGANVLTF. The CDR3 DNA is TGCGCCAGCAGTGCTAGGGAAGGGGGCTCTGGGGCCAACGTCCTGACTTTC.